The clone carrying this T cell receptor (beta chain) was observed a few times. Its antigen is undetermined. Then a second PCR, running roughly 6 to 12 cycles, was carried out with a sample-barcoded 5' primer and a J-beta primer mix. TCRdb re-called the 5' RACE reads with MiXCR, one entry per CDR3 protein. The sample has hundreds of thousands of distinct CDR3 sequences; roughly 25% are singletons. These data come from a study of blood T cells in healthy people across ages. Study-level findings and limits: Diversity estimates from one million T cells were considered underestimates.

A further study also used this sample, focusing on T cells of mothers and their children.

The source material was blood. The receptor was isolated from a boy younger than 18 in good health.

The DNA of the CDR3 is TGCGCCAGCAGCCAATTCGGATCGTCCTACGAGCAGTACTTC. The encoded protein is CASSQFGSSYEQYF. The chain carries TRBV4-1 and TRBJ2-7, with D unresolved. V dropped 2 bases and J dropped 1 base, with 9 bases sitting between them. The CDR3 length is 14 residues. Germline V lookup: CDR1 MGHRA, CDR2 YSYEKL.